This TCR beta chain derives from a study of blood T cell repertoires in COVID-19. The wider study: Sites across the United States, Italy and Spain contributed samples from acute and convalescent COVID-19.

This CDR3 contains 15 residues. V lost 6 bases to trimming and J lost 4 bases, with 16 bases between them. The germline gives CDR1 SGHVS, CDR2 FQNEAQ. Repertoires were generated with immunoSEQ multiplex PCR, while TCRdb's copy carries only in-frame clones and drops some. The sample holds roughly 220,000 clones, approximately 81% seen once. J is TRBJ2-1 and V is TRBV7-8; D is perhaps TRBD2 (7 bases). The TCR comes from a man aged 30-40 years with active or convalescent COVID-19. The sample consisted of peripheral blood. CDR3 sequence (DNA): TGTGCCAGCAGTCCTGGGGGGGGGCCGTACAATGAGCAGTTCTTC. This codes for CASSPGGGPYNEQFF.